This T cell receptor (beta chain) was observed in a study of T cell responses to AZD1222 COVID-19 vaccine. Study findings and constraints: Donors were chiefly white British, with a greater number of females, and clonal diversity was perhaps underestimated. Epitopes outside B.1.351 and B.1.1.7 mutated regions reportedly drew nearly half of spike TCRs.

Repertoires were generated with immunoSEQ multiplex PCR, while TCRdb's copy carries only in-frame clones and drops some. The sample has approximately 67,000 clones, roughly 84% seen once. To note about this clone: Its target is not known.

The specimen was peripheral blood, collected on day 0 of AZD1222 vaccination. This receptor was identified in an adult in good health.

As DNA, the CDR3 is TGTGCTAGTGGTTTGGTCCCATCAGGGGGCTATGAGCAGTTCTTC. It translates to CASGLVPSGGYEQFF. The rearrangement joins TRBV12-5 to TRBJ2-1; TRBD1 agrees at 8 bases. There are 15 residues in the CDR3. The junction had 6 bases not matched to a gene; V was cut back by 0 bases and J by 8 bases. Germline V CDR1 and CDR2: LGHNT, FRNRAP.